The 25 T cell receptor beta chains presented below share a single source sample, sequenced in a study of cytomegalovirus exposure and HLA in healthy donors. Primers included in the PCR were 60 Vbeta and 13 Jbeta primers. Data came from immunoSEQ multiplex PCR; TCRdb stores just in-frame clones and leaves some out. The sample includes 130,000 to 150,000 clones, roughly four fifths seen only once; the top ten take about an eighth. The sequenced material came from PBMCs. These receptors all stem from a human donor in good health.

This chain uses TRBV2 with TRBJ1-6; weak D call: TRBD1 (5 bases). Germline-derived CDR1 and CDR2 are SNHLY and FYNNEI. The CDR3 contains 15 residues. Trimming took 5 bases from V and 8 from J, leaving 16 bases between them. CDR3 DNA sequence: TGTGCCAGCAGTCCGGGGGGGGAGGTATATTCACCCCTCCACTTT. It yields the protein CASSPGGEVYSPLHF.

V usage is TRBV19 and J usage is TRBJ1-2; D remains unclear. The V gene lost 5 bases and the J gene lost 7 bases, with 11 bases spanning the gap. This CDR3 is 12 amino acids long. Germline-derived CDR1 and CDR2 are LNHDA and SQIVND (reference sequence). CDR3 loop: CASSPRSRGYTF. For the CDR3, the DNA is TGTGCCAGTAGTCCTAGATCCCGTGGCTACACCTTC.

The CDR3 is CASSSRDREKTQYF. The CDR3 bases are TGTGCCAGCAGCAGCCGGGACAGGGAAAAGACCCAGTACTTC. The gene calls are TRBV5-4 and TRBJ2-5; 9 nucleotides line up with TRBD1. V lost 4 bases, J lost 6 bases, and 7 bases stayed unmatched. CDR1 and CDR2 from the germline V gene are SGHNT and YYREEE (reference sequence). This CDR3 region has 14 residues.

The chain combines TRBV28 with TRBJ2-2; 11 nucleotides align to TRBD2. The germline CDR1 and CDR2 sequences are MDHEN and SYDVKM. V gave up 3 bases and J gave up 5 bases; unmatched junction bases: 2. CDR3 length: 15 amino acids. The CDR3 is CASSFVAGGTGELFF. The CDR3 bases are TGTGCCAGCAGTTTTGTAGCGGGGGGGACCGGGGAGCTGTTTTTT.

This clone has only a few counts. The chain recombines TRBV7-2 with TRBJ2-7; 9 bases are shared with TRBD1. The germline V gene encodes CDR1 SGHTA and CDR2 FQGNSA. Trimming at V came to 3 bases and at J to 4 bases, leaving 4 bases not matched to a gene. This CDR3 comprises 14 residues. The CDR3 loop reads CASSFWTGDYEQYF. CDR3 coding DNA: TGTGCCAGCAGCTTTTGGACAGGGGATTACGAGCAGTACTTC.

The J gene is TRBJ1-2, the V gene TRBV27; no definite D call. Germline CDR1 is MNHEY and CDR2 is SMNVEV (reference sequence). Trimming left V 1 base short and J 0 bases short, with 6 bases between. The CDR3 has 14 residues. CDR3 residues: CASSLFQSNYGYTF. The CDR3, as DNA: TGTGCCAGCAGTTTATTCCAATCTAACTATGGCTACACCTTC.

The rearrangement uses TRBV10-3 and TRBJ1-1, with a tentative D call TRBD1 (6 bases). CDR3 length equals 13 residues. The V and J ends lost 7 bases and 0 bases respectively, with 9 bases between them. Germline V gene sequence: CDR1 ENHRY, CDR2 SYGVKD. The CDR3 loop reads CAINDRLNTEAFF. The CDR3 coding sequence is TGTGCCATCAACGACAGGCTGAACACTGAAGCTTTCTTT.

This rearrangement joins TRBV11-1 to TRBJ2-7; possibly TRBD2 for D (6 bases). V lost 3 bases to trimming and J lost 6 bases, with 9 bases between them. Looked up from germline, CDR1 is SGHAT and CDR2 is FQDESV (reference sequence). The CDR3 loop spans 12 amino acids. DNA for the CDR3: TGTGCCAGCAGCTTCCCCGGGGGCGAGCAGTACTTC. It codes for CASSFPGGEQYF.

The chain recombines TRBV4-1 with TRBJ1-2, with a tentative D call TRBD1 (6 bases). V was pared by 3 bases and J by 8 bases, with 22 bases between. Looked up from germline, CDR1 is MGHRA and CDR2 is YSYEKL. CDR3 length: 16 amino acids. The CDR3 reads CASSHIQTGSGYGYTF. CDR3 coding DNA: TGCGCCAGCAGCCATATACAAACAGGGAGTGGTTACGGCTACACCTTC.

The rearrangement uses TRBV4-1 and TRBJ1-2, with unresolved D. With 2 bases removed from V and 0 bases from J, the gap between germline ends came to 10 bases. This CDR3 comprises 15 residues. Germline V gives CDR1 MGHRA, CDR2 YSYEKL. In nucleotides, the CDR3 is TGCGCCAGCAGCCAATTCCGGGAGGCTAACTATGGCTACACCTTC. It yields the protein CASSQFREANYGYTF.

This clone was observed a single time. The rearrangement uses TRBV5-1 and TRBJ1-1, with 7 bases that match TRBD1. The ends lost 3 bases at V and 6 bases at J; junction bases unmatched: 2. The CDR3 extends over 12 amino acids. Germline V gene sequence: CDR1 SGHRS, CDR2 YFSETQ. CDR3 DNA sequence: TGCGCCAGCAGCTCGGGACAGTCTGAAGCTTTCTTT. It codes for CASSSGQSEAFF.

The chain couples TRBV19 to TRBJ2-7; 11 nucleotides match TRBD1. The V and J ends lost 5 bases and 6 bases, in that order; junction bases with no gene match: 9. The CDR3 is 15 residues long. Germline V gene data show CDR1 as LNHDA and CDR2 as SQIVND (reference sequence). The DNA of the CDR3 is TGTGCCAGTAGTCTGAACGGACAGGGGGCTTCCGAGCAGTACTTC. Translated, it gives CASSLNGQGASEQYF. The variable domain in full, with the rest retrieved from reference TRBV19 and TRBJ2-7, is DGGITQSPKYLFRKEGQNVTLSCEQNLNHDAMYWYRQDPGQGLRLIYYSQIVNDFQKGDIAEGYSVSREKKESFPLTVTSAQKNPTAFYLCASSLNGQGASEQYFGPGTRLTVT.

The chain is built from TRBV2 and TRBJ2-7; TRBD1 agrees at 7 bases. Germline CDR1 reads SNHLY; CDR2 reads FYNNEI. The ends lost 2 bases at V and 1 base at J; junction bases unmatched: 11. The CDR3 loop spans 17 amino acids. CDR3 residues: CASSEPTDRRLSYEQYF. In DNA, the CDR3 is TGTGCCAGCAGTGAACCGACGGACAGGAGACTGTCCTACGAGCAGTACTTC.

This clone was counted a few times. The chain employs TRBV2 and TRBJ1-4; TRBD1 is a possible D gene (5 bases). Trimming pared 3 bases from V and 8 bases from J, leaving 10 bases between. CDR1 and CDR2 from the germline V gene are SNHLY and FYNNEI. The CDR3 loop spans 13 amino acids. The CDR3 nucleotides read TGTGCCAGCAGTGACGAGGGGAGGGAAAAACTGTTTTTT. Encoded protein: CASSDEGREKLFF.

The gene calls are TRBV7-2 and TRBJ2-1; 8 nucleotides match TRBD1. Germline assignment: CDR1 SGHTA and CDR2 FQGNSA. This CDR3 is built from 15 residues. V shed 1 base, J shed 7 bases, and the junction held 6 bases outside the gene matches. The CDR3 loop reads CASSLDQGAHNEQFF. The CDR3 DNA reads as TGTGCCAGCAGCTTAGACCAGGGGGCGCATAATGAGCAGTTCTTC.

In the case of this clone: The junction differs from germline at one of its ends, possibly a read error. CDR3 DNA sequence: TGTACCAGCAGCTTGAACGGTGAAAAACTGTTTTTT. Translation: CTSSLNGEKLFF. The chain carries TRBV5-4 and TRBJ1-4; no firm D call. Germline V gene sequence: CDR1 SGHNT, CDR2 YYREEE (reference sequence). The CDR3 has 12 residues.

The chain recombines TRBV5-4 with TRBJ2-3; 9 nucleotides align to TRBD2. Germline lookup yields CDR1 SGHNT and CDR2 YYREEE (reference sequence). The CDR3 loop spans 16 amino acids. J gave up 6 bases and V 6 bases, and 14 bases lay outside the gene matches. The CDR3 sequence: CASTKGRGGLGDTQYF. CDR3 nucleotides: TGTGCCAGCACTAAGGGGCGGGGGGGCTTAGGGGATACGCAGTATTTT.

The chain couples TRBV5-1 to TRBJ2-1; 8 positions match TRBD1. There are 15 residues in the CDR3. With 0 bases clipped from V and 3 bases from J, the junction kept 2 bases outside the gene matches. Germline CDR1 and CDR2: SGHRS and YFSETQ. The CDR3 DNA follows: TGCGCCAGCAGCTTGGGACAGGGGATCTACAATGAGCAGTTCTTC. Protein sequence: CASSLGQGIYNEQFF. The complete variable domain, with remaining parts taken from reference TRBV5-1 and TRBJ2-1, reads KAGVTQTPRYLIKTRGQQVTLSCSPISGHRSVSWYQQTPGQGLQFLFEYFSETQRNKGNFPGRFSGRQFSNSRSEMNVSTLELGDSALYLCASSLGQGIYNEQFFGPGTRLTVL.

This sequence joins TRBV4-1 and TRBJ1-4; TRBD1 matches at 9 bases. The CDR3 covers 14 residues. V lost 3 bases to trimming and J lost 8 bases; unmatched junction nucleotides: 4. Germline V CDR1 and CDR2: MGHRA, YSYEKL. CDR3 nucleotide sequence: TGCGCCAGCAGCCAGAGGGACAGGGAAGAAAAACTGTTTTTT. Translated: CASSQRDREEKLFF.

This clone was recorded a few times. This sequence joins TRBV6-1 and TRBJ2-3; possible D gene TRBD1, 6 bases. Trimming cost V 0 bases and J 5 bases, with 15 bases left between them. The CDR3 consists of 16 residues. CDR1 is MNHNS and CDR2 is SASEGT in the germline V gene. CDR3 coding DNA: TGTGCCAGCAGTGAAGCCCGGGACACACTCGGAGATACGCAGTATTTT. Protein sequence: CASSEARDTLGDTQYF.

The gene calls are TRBV6-1 and TRBJ1-5; D possibly corresponds to TRBD1 (5 bases). Trimming cost V 6 bases and J 7 bases, with 10 bases left between them. CDR1 MNHNS and CDR2 SASEGT come from the germline V gene. This CDR3 spans 12 amino acids. The DNA of the CDR3 is TGTGCCAGCAGGGGGCCGGAGCAGCCCCAGCATTTT. Its translation: CASRGPEQPQHF.

V is TRBV2 and J is TRBJ2-7, with D possibly TRBD2 on 6 matching bases. V was clipped by 3 bases and J by 6 bases, with 18 bases between them. From germline, CDR1 is SNHLY and CDR2 FYNNEI. CDR3 length: 15 residues. This CDR3 is CASSDARPPAGEQYF. The CDR3 DNA reads as TGTGCCAGCAGTGATGCCAGGCCCCCAGCGGGCGAGCAGTACTTC.

The J gene is TRBJ2-3, the V gene TRBV29-1, with TRBD2 matching over 10 bases. This CDR3 is 14 amino acids long. Germline assignment: CDR1 SQVTM and CDR2 ANQGSEA. This chain's CDR3 is CSIILAGNTDTQYF. In nucleotides, the CDR3 is TGCAGTATTATACTAGCGGGAAACACAGATACGCAGTATTTT.

This clone has only a few counts. The chain recombines TRBV30 with TRBJ2-1; no clear D. The germline V and J ends were trimmed by 3 bases and 7 bases, with 7 bases remaining between them. This CDR3 has 11 amino acids. The germline CDR1 and CDR2 sequences are GTSNPN and SVGIG (reference sequence). CDR3 amino acids: CAWSPSNEQFF. The CDR3, as DNA: TGTGCCTGGAGCCCTTCGAATGAGCAGTTCTTC.

The V and J genes are TRBV13 and TRBJ2-2; D possibly corresponds to TRBD1 (5 bases). CDR1 PRHDT and CDR2 FYEKMQ come from the germline V gene (reference sequence). The germline V and J ends were trimmed by 5 bases and 2 bases, with 9 bases remaining between them. The CDR3 is 14 residues long. CDR3 DNA sequence: TGTGCCAGCAGCGCCGGACAAAACACCGGGGAGCTGTTTTTT. Translating gives CASSAGQNTGELFF.